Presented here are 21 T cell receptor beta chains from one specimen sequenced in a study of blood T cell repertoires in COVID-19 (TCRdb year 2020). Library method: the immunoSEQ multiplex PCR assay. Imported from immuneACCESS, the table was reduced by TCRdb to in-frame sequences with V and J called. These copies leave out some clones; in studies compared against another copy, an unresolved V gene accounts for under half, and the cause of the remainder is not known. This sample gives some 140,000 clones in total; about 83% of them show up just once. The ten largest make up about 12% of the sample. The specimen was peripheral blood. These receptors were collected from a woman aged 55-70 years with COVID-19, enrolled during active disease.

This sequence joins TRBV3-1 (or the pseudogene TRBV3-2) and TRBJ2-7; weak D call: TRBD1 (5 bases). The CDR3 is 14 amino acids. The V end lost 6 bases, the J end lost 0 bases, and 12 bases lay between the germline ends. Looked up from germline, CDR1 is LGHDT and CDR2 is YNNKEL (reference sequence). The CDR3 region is CASRAGPSSYEQYF. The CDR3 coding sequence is TGTGCCAGCAGAGCAGGGCCTAGCTCCTACGAGCAGTACTTC.

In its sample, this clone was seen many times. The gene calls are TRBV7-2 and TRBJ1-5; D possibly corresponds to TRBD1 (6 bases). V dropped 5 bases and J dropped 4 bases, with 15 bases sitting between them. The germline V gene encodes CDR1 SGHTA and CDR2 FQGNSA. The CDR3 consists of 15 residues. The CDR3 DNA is TGTGCCAGCAGCCTTTCCTGGACAGCAAATCAGCCCCAGCATTTT. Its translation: CASSLSWTANQPQHF.

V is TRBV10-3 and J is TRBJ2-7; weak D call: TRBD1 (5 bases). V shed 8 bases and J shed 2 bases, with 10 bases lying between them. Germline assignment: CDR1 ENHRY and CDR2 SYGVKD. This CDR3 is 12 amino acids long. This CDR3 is CAIADTTYEQYF. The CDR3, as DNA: TGTGCCATCGCGGACACTACCTACGAGCAGTACTTC.

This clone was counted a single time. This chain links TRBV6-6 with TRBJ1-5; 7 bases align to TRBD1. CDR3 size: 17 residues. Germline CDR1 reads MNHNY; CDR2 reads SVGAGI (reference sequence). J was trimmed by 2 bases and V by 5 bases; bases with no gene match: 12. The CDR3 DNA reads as TGTGCCAGCAGTCCCAGGACAGGTTTAGGGGGCAATCAGCCCCAGCATTTT. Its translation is CASSPRTGLGGNQPQHF.

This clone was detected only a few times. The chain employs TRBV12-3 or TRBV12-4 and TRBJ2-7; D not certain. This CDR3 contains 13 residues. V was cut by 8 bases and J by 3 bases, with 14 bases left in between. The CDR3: CASSVSARYEQYF. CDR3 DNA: TGTGCCAGCTCCGTTTCCGCGCGCTACGAGCAGTACTTC.

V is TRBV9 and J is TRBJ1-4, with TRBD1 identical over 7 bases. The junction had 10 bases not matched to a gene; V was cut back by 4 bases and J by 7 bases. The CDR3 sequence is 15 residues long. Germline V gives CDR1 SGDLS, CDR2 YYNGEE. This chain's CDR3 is CASSSNDRVGEKLFF. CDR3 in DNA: TGTGCCAGCAGCTCAAATGACAGGGTCGGTGAAAAACTGTTTTTT.

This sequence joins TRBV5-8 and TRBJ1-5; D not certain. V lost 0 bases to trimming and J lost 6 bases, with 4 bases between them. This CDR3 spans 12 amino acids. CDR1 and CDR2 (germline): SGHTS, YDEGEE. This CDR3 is CASSLVGQPQHF. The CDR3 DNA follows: TGTGCCAGCAGCTTGGTCGGTCAGCCCCAGCATTTT. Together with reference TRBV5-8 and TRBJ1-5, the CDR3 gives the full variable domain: EAGVTQSPTHLIKTRGQQATLRCSPISGHTSVYWYQQALGLGLQFLLWYDEGEERNRGNFPPRFSGRQFPNYSSELNVNALELEDSALYLCASSLVGQPQHFGDGTRLSIL.

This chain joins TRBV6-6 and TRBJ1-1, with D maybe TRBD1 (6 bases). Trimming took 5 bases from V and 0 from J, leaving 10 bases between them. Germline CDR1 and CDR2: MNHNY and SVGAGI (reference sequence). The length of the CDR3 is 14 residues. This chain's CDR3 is CASSPGHMNTEAFF. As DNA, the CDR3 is TGTGCCAGCAGTCCGGGACACATGAACACTGAAGCTTTCTTT.

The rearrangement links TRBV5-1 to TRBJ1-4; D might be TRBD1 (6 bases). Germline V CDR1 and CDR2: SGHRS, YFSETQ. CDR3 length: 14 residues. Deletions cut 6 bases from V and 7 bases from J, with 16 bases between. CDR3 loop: CASTTDRSSEKLFF. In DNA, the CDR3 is TGCGCCAGCACTACAGACAGGTCCAGTGAAAAACTGTTTTTT.

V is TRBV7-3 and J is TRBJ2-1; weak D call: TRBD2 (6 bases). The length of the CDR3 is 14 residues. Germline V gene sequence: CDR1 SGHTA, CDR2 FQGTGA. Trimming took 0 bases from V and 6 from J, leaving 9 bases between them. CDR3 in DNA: TGTGCCAGCAGCTTAACCGGGACTCTCAATGAGCAGTTCTTC. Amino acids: CASSLTGTLNEQFF.

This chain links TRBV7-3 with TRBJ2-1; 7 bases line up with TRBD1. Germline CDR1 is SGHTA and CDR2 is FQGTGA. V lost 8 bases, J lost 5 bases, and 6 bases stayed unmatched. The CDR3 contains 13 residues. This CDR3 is CASRQGRNNEQFF. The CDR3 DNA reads TGTGCCAGCCGACAGGGCAGGAACAATGAGCAGTTCTTC.

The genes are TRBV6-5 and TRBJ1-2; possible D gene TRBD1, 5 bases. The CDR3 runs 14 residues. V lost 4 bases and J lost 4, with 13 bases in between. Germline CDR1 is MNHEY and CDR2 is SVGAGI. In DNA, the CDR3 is TGTGCCAGCAGTTCCAGGGACTCGGGCTATGGCTACACCTTC. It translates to CASSSRDSGYGYTF.

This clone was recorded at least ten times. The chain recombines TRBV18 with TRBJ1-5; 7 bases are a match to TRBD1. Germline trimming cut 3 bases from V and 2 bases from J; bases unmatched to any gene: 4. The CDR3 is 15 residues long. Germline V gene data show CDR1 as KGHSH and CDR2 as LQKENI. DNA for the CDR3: TGTGCCAGCTCACCCTCCAGGGGGGGCAATCAGCCCCAGCATTTT. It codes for CASSPSRGGNQPQHF. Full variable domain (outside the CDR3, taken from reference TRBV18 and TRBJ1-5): NAGVMQNPRHLVRRRGQEARLRCSPMKGHSHVYWYRQLPEEGLKFMVYLQKENIIDESGMPKERFSAEFPKEGPSILRIQQVVRGDSAAYFCASSPSRGGNQPQHFGDGTRLSIL.

The CDR3: CASSQAQTNNYGYTF. The CDR3 nucleotides are TGCGCCAGCAGCCAAGCCCAGACAAATAACTATGGCTACACCTTC. The rearrangement uses TRBV4-1 and TRBJ1-2; D uncertain. V was trimmed by 1 base and J by 1 base, leaving 10 bases between them. This CDR3 comprises 15 residues. Germline V gives CDR1 MGHRA, CDR2 YSYEKL.

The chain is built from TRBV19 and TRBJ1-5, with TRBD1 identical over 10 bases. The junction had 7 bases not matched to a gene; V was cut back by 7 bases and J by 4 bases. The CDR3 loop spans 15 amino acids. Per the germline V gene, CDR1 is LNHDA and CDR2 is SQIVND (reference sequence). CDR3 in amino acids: CASTPTGGWNQPQHF. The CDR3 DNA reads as TGTGCCAGTACCCCGACAGGGGGCTGGAATCAGCCCCAGCATTTT.

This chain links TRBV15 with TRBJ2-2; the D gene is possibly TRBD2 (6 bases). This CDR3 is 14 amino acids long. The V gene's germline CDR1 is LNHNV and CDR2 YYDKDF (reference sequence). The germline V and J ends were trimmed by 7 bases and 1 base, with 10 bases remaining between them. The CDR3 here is CATTHSGNTGELFF. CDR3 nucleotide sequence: TGTGCCACCACCCATAGCGGGAACACCGGGGAGCTGTTTTTT.

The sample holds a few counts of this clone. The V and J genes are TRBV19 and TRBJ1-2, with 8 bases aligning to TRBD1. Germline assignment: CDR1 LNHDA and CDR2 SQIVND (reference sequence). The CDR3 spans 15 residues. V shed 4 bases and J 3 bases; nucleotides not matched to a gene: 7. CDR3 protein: CASSNTGTGDYGYTF. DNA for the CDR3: TGTGCCAGTAGTAACACCGGGACAGGAGACTATGGCTACACCTTC.

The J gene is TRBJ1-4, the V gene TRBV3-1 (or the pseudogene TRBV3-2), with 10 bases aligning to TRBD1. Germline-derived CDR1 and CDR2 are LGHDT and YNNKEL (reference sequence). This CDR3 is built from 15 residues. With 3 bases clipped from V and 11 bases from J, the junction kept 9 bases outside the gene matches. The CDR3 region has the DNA TGTGCCAGCAGCCAGACCGACAGGGGGCGGATCAAACTGTTTTTT. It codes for CASSQTDRGRIKLFF.

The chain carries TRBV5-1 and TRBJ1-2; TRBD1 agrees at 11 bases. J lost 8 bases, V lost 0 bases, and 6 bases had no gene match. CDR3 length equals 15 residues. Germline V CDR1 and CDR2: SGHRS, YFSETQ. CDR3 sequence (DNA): TGCGCCAGCAGCTTGGCCTCGGGACAGGGGGGCGGCTACACCTTC. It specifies CASSLASGQGGGYTF. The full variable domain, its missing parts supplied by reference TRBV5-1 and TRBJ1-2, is KAGVTQTPRYLIKTRGQQVTLSCSPISGHRSVSWYQQTPGQGLQFLFEYFSETQRNKGNFPGRFSGRQFSNSRSEMNVSTLELGDSALYLCASSLASGQGGGYTFGSGTRLTVV.

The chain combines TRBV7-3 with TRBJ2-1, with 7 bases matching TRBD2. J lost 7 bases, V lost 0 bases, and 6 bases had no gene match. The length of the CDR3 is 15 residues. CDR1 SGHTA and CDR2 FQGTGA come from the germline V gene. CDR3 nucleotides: TGTGCCAGCAGCTTAACGGCGGGAGTTGGGAATGAGCAGTTCTTC. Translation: CASSLTAGVGNEQFF.

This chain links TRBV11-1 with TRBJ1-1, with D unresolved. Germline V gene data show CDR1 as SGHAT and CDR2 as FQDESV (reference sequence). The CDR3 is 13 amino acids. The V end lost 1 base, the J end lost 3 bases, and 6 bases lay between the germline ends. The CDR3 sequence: CASSLGEDTEAFF. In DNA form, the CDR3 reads TGTGCCAGCAGCTTAGGAGAGGACACTGAAGCTTTCTTT.